The present entry profiles one T cell receptor (beta chain) with its context. These data come from a study of blood T cell repertoires in COVID-19. Study in general: From the United States, Italy and Spain came samples of acute and convalescent COVID-19. In each case, the material was cDNA or gDNA derived from T cells, B-cell-depleted T cells, or PBMCs.

There are 13 residues in the CDR3. V lost 3 bases to trimming and J lost 7 bases; unmatched junction nucleotides: 0. Under the authors' procedure: The assay estimated nucleated cells by amplifying reference gene primers. This table comes from immunoSEQ multiplex PCR, and its TCRdb copy is limited to in-frame clones, with some not included. V and J calls and clone size are as listed in that table; D and trimming were resolved from the DNA. In the table there are 25,000 to 35,000 clones, around 93% of which are singletons. Sequencing used peripheral blood. This sequence joins TRBV12-3 or TRBV12-4 and TRBJ2-5, with TRBD1 matching over 12 bases. The source is a human donor with active COVID-19. The donor label of this sample is uncertain. CDR3 residues: CASSLGQGATQYF. The CDR3 DNA sequence: TGTGCCAGCAGTTTGGGACAGGGGGCGACCCAGTACTTC.